The 4 T cell receptor beta chains in this list originate from one sample, sequenced in a study of cytomegalovirus exposure and HLA in healthy donors. With 60 Vbeta and 13 Jbeta primers, the PCR was carried out. Sequencing was performed with immunoSEQ multiplex PCR; in TCRdb, only in-frame clones are kept and a portion is missing. Found here are 110,000 or so clones, around 66% of them singletons; the top ten hold about 8.5%. The sequencing input was PBMCs. Receptor source: a man aged 18 to 29 in good health and CMV-seropositive.

The chain recombines TRBV7-9 with TRBJ1-1; D gene ambiguous. The CDR3 has 12 amino acids. The V gene's germline CDR1 is SEHNR and CDR2 FQNEAQ (reference sequence). V lost 4 bases and J lost 5, with 8 bases in between. The CDR3 DNA reads as TGTGCCAGCAGCTCAACGGGTACTGAAGCTTTCTTT. It translates to CASSSTGTEAFF.

The chain combines TRBV28 with TRBJ1-6, with 9 bases fitting TRBD1. The CDR3 is made up of 14 amino acids. V lost 6 bases and J lost 9; bases outside the gene matches: 6. Germline-derived CDR1 and CDR2 are MDHEN and SYDVKM. The CDR3 sequence is CASSPGTGTSPLHF. CDR3 DNA: TGTGCCAGCAGCCCAGGGACAGGGACTTCACCCCTCCACTTT. The entire variable domain, with the rest obtained from reference TRBV28 and TRBJ1-6, is as follows: DVKVTQSSRYLVKRTGEKVFLECVQDMDHENMFWYRQDPGLGLRLIYFSYDVKMKEKGDIPEGYSVSREKKERFSLILESASTNQTSMYLCASSPGTGTSPLHFGNGTRLTVT.

The genes are TRBV7-9 and TRBJ1-2, with D tentatively TRBD1 (6 bases). Germline V gene data show CDR1 as SEHNR and CDR2 as FQNEAQ (reference sequence). Trimming pared 8 bases from V and 4 bases from J, leaving 20 bases between. This CDR3 is built from 15 residues. The CDR3 nucleotides are TGTGCCAGCGGAGGGGGAAACAGGGAGGGCTATGGCTACACCTTC. This encodes CASGGGNREGYGYTF.

This clone was seen a few times. This sequence joins TRBV6-6 and TRBJ2-3; TRBD1 aligns across 8 bases. Per the germline V gene, CDR1 is MNHNY and CDR2 is SVGAGI (reference sequence). Trimming at V came to 2 bases and at J to 5 bases, leaving 6 bases not matched to a gene. This CDR3 is built from 15 residues. CDR3 nucleotide sequence: TGTGCCAGCAGTTACCCACAGGGGGGAGAAGATACGCAGTATTTT. Its protein is CASSYPQGGEDTQYF.